The sequence of this TCR beta chain was determined in a study of identical twins. Each CDR3 protein gets one entry after TCRdb re-called the 5' RACE reads with MiXCR. The sample consists of some 730,000 distinct CDR3 sequences, around a sixth of them appearing once. Germline V gives CDR1 DFQATT, CDR2 SNEGSKA (reference sequence). Trimming removed 1 base at V and 6 bases at J, with 13 bases between. The CDR3 is 15 residues long. A further study also used this sample, focusing on T cells expressing NK-cell markers.

The sequencing input was PBMCs. This chain links TRBV20-1 with TRBJ2-6; D ambiguous. This TCR was sampled from a woman aged 18 to 35 in good health. The CDR3 loop reads CSARVPWSKANVLTF. The CDR3 DNA reads as TGCAGTGCTAGAGTACCTTGGTCCAAGGCCAACGTCCTGACTTTC.